The entry below describes one T cell receptor (beta chain). Authors' analysis steps: It was from reference gene primer amplification that nucleated cell counts were estimated. Produced via immunoSEQ multiplex PCR; TCRdb's table is partial and in-frame only. From that table come the V and J calls and clone size; the DNA was used to work out D and trimming. The table includes 55,000 to 90,000 clones, about 86% detected once. This record belongs to a study of blood T cell repertoires in COVID-19. Study-level background: The United States, Italy and Spain were the sources of the acute and convalescent COVID-19 samples. T cells, B-cell-depleted T cells, or PBMCs supplied cDNA or gDNA.

CDR1 and CDR2 (germline): LGHDT, YNNKEL (reference sequence). This CDR3 is built from 16 residues. V gave up 4 bases and J gave up 2 bases, with 15 bases separating them. The chain combines TRBV3-1 (or the pseudogene TRBV3-2) with TRBJ1-5, with a tentative D call TRBD1 (6 bases). The receptor was isolated from a man in his sixties or seventies with active COVID-19. The material sequenced was peripheral blood. The CDR3 reads CASSPRLGGGNQPQHF. In nucleotides, the CDR3 is TGTGCCAGCAGCCCCCGCCTAGGGGGGGGCAATCAGCCCCAGCATTTT.